The T cell receptor beta chain under discussion was sequenced for a study of T cell repertoires in cytomegalovirus infection. Study-level background: Epitope selection comprised recently identified HLA-C-restricted CMV epitopes and well-studied HLA-B-restricted CMV epitopes.

Whole-study findings and limits: HLA-C-restricted CMV-specific TCR beta clonotypes prevailed in the ex vivo response.

A remark on this clonotype: Its antigen is unknown.

TCRdb reprocessed the reads with MiXCR, giving one entry per CDR3 protein. The sample carries some 560,000 distinct CDR3 sequences, 40% recorded once. V was pared by 3 bases and J by 4 bases, with 3 bases of the junction left unmatched. The CDR3 is made up of 14 amino acids. The clonotype comes from a human donor in good health (CMV status not recorded). Some clones in this sample may be carry-over from other donors' samples. The sample in question was cultured PBMCs, obtained from culture after CMV antigen stimulation. The V gene is TRBV12-3 or TRBV12-4, the J gene TRBJ2-1; 7 nucleotides line up with TRBD1. CDR3: CASSFTGEYNEQFF. The CDR3 DNA follows: TGTGCCAGCAGTTTTACAGGGGAGTACAATGAGCAGTTCTTC.